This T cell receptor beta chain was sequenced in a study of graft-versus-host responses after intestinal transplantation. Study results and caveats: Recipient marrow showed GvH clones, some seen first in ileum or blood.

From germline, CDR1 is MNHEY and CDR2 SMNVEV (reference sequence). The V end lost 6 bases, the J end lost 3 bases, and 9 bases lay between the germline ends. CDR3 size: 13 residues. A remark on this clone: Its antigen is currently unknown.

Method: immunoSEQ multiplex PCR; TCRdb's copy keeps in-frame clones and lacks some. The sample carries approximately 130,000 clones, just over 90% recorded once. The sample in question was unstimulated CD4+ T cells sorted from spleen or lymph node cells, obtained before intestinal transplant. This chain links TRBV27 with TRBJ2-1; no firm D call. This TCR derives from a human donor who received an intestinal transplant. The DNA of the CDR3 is TGTGCCAGCAGAGACGTGGGCTACAATGAGCAGTTCTTC. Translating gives CASRDVGYNEQFF.